These T cell receptor beta chains were read from a single sample in a study of T cell changes during pregnancy in multiple sclerosis. The assay was immunoSEQ multiplex PCR, and TCRdb's table has in-frame clones only and misses some. The sample contains about 68,000 clones, roughly 89% of which appear only once. The specimen was peripheral blood, collected in the second trimester of pregnancy. These receptors came from a female donor with multiple sclerosis, enrolled in a pregnancy study. Both conserved end residues are part of each CDR3. The order of the fields is V gene, J gene, D gene, clone size, CDR3 protein, CDR3 DNA. D genes are given only for firm matches. Rows give clone size only sometimes, using once, few, many, or a class for an expanded clone.

V gene: TRBV6-1; J gene: TRBJ1-1; D gene: NA; clone size: few; CDR3 protein: CASRDPGHPNTEAFF; CDR3 DNA: TGTGCCAGCAGGGACCCGGGACACCCAAACACTGAAGCTTTCTTT
V gene: TRBV11-2; J gene: TRBJ2-1; D gene: TRBD2; clone size: NA; CDR3 protein: CASSSRGGSYNEQFF; CDR3 DNA: TGTGCCAGCAGCTCCCGGGGGGGGTCCTACAATGAGCAGTTCTTC
V gene: TRBV6-6; J gene: TRBJ2-4; D gene: NA; clone size: NA; CDR3 protein: CASSWKRGAKNIQYF; CDR3 DNA: TGTGCCAGCAGTTGGAAGCGAGGGGCCAAAAACATTCAGTACTTC
V gene: TRBV5-4; J gene: TRBJ1-3; D gene: NA; clone size: NA; CDR3 protein: CASSFYGGTGNTIYF; CDR3 DNA: TGTGCCAGCAGCTTCTATGGGGGGACTGGAAACACCATATATTTT
V gene: TRBV7-8; J gene: TRBJ1-6; D gene: TRBD1; clone size: NA; CDR3 protein: CASSFIQGTYNSPLHF; CDR3 DNA: TGTGCCAGCAGCTTTATACAGGGGACCTATAATTCACCCCTCCACTTT
V gene: TRBV9; J gene: TRBJ2-5; D gene: NA; clone size: NA; CDR3 protein: CASSVLVGETQYF; CDR3 DNA: TGTGCCAGCAGCGTCCTCGTCGGGGAGACCCAGTACTTC
V gene: TRBV19; J gene: TRBJ2-5; D gene: NA; clone size: NA; CDR3 protein: CASSPGGVQETQYF; CDR3 DNA: TGTGCCAGTAGTCCAGGCGGGGTCCAAGAGACCCAGTACTTC
V gene: TRBV27; J gene: TRBJ2-7; D gene: TRBD1; clone size: NA; CDR3 protein: CASSLGTGPSYEQYF; CDR3 DNA: TGTGCCAGCAGTTTGGGGACAGGTCCGAGTTACGAGCAGTACTTC
V gene: TRBV4-1; J gene: TRBJ1-1; D gene: NA; clone size: few; CDR3 protein: CASSQERAGRTGFGTEAFF; CDR3 DNA: TGCGCCAGCAGCCAAGAGAGAGCTGGTAGAACAGGGTTTGGCACTGAAGCTTTCTTT
V gene: TRBV30; J gene: TRBJ2-7; D gene: NA; clone size: NA; CDR3 protein: CAWSVGVEQYF; CDR3 DNA: TGTGCCTGGAGTGTAGGAGTCGAGCAGTACTTC
V gene: TRBV6-1; J gene: TRBJ1-3; D gene: NA; clone size: NA; CDR3 protein: CASSEARGSSGNTIYF; CDR3 DNA: TGTGCCAGCAGTGAAGCGCGAGGCAGCTCCGGAAACACCATATATTTT
V gene: TRBV5-4; J gene: TRBJ1-2; D gene: TRBD1; clone size: NA; CDR3 protein: CASSHRDRVGYGYTF; CDR3 DNA: TGTGCCAGCAGCCACCGGGACAGGGTGGGATATGGCTACACCTTC
V gene: TRBV7-6; J gene: TRBJ1-5; D gene: TRBD1; clone size: NA; CDR3 protein: CASSPGQGRNQPQHF; CDR3 DNA: TGTGCCAGCAGCCCGGGACAGGGGCGCAATCAGCCCCAGCATTTT
V gene: TRBV2; J gene: TRBJ1-4; D gene: NA; clone size: NA; CDR3 protein: CASSDLAGQSNEKLFF; CDR3 DNA: TGTGCCAGCAGTGACCTCGCAGGGCAGAGTAATGAAAAACTGTTTTTT
V gene: TRBV13; J gene: TRBJ2-1; D gene: NA; clone size: NA; CDR3 protein: CASSLQGGFGNEQFF; CDR3 DNA: TGTGCCAGCAGTCTCCAGGGGGGATTCGGGAATGAGCAGTTCTTC
V gene: TRBV6-5; J gene: TRBJ1-3; D gene: TRBD1; clone size: NA; CDR3 protein: CASSLFGQGETIYF; CDR3 DNA: TGTGCCAGCAGCCTCTTCGGACAGGGAGAAACCATATATTTT
V gene: TRBV7-2; J gene: TRBJ2-7; D gene: NA; clone size: NA; CDR3 protein: CASSLGGDSYEQYF; CDR3 DNA: TGTGCCAGCAGCTTAGGGGGGGACTCCTACGAGCAGTACTTC
V gene: TRBV5-1; J gene: TRBJ2-3; D gene: TRBD2; clone size: NA; CDR3 protein: CASGLGTAGTSVGNTQYF; CDR3 DNA: TGCGCCAGCGGCTTGGGGACGGCCGGGACTAGCGTGGGTAATACGCAGTATTTT
V gene: TRBV6-6; J gene: TRBJ1-3; D gene: NA; clone size: once; CDR3 protein: CASSYSQLSSGNTIYF; CDR3 DNA: TGTGCCAGCAGTTACTCACAGCTAAGCTCTGGAAACACCATATATTTT
V gene: TRBV6-5; J gene: TRBJ1-1; D gene: NA; clone size: NA; CDR3 protein: CASSKTGVREAFF; CDR3 DNA: TGTGCCAGCAGTAAGACAGGCGTCCGTGAAGCTTTCTTT
V gene: TRBV6-4; J gene: TRBJ2-3; D gene: TRBD2; clone size: many; CDR3 protein: CASSDGTSGGADTQYF; CDR3 DNA: TGTGCCAGCAGTGACGGGACTAGCGGGGGGGCAGATACGCAGTATTTT
V gene: TRBV25-1; J gene: TRBJ2-7; D gene: NA; clone size: once; CDR3 protein: CASSGPGWQYF; CDR3 DNA: TGTGCCAGCAGTGGCCCAGGCTGGCAGTACTTC
V gene: TRBV5-5; J gene: TRBJ1-1; D gene: NA; clone size: NA; CDR3 protein: CASSLYGQLEAFF; CDR3 DNA: TGTGCCAGCAGCTTGTATGGACAGCTTGAAGCTTTCTTT
V gene: TRBV5-6; J gene: TRBJ1-1; D gene: NA; clone size: NA; CDR3 protein: CASSFPTENTEAFF; CDR3 DNA: TGTGCCAGCAGCTTCCCTACAGAGAACACTGAAGCTTTCTTT